This entry lists 10 T cell receptor beta chains sequenced from one sample in a study of control samples from healthy donors and cancer patients. Profiled with immunoSEQ multiplex PCR; TCRdb holds only in-frame clones, not every one. The table includes approximately 3,500 clones, roughly 80% detected once. The source material was formalin-fixed, paraffin-embedded tissue. These receptors originate from a female donor with melanoma.

The chain employs TRBV29-1 and TRBJ2-7, with TRBD2 matching 13 bases. V shed 4 bases and J 4 bases; nucleotides not matched to a gene: 4. CDR1 and CDR2 (germline): SQVTM, ANQGSEA. CDR3 length equals 14 residues. The CDR3: CSVGTSGSLYEQYF. The CDR3 coding sequence is TGCAGCGTTGGGACTAGCGGGAGTCTTTACGAGCAGTACTTC.

The J gene is TRBJ1-2, the V gene TRBV12-3 or TRBV12-4, with 7 bases matching TRBD1. This CDR3 region has 13 residues. V lost 3 bases to trimming and J lost 9 bases; unmatched junction nucleotides: 7. The CDR3 loop reads CASSFSQGGSYTF. Here the CDR3 DNA reads TGTGCCAGCAGTTTCAGCCAGGGGGGTAGCTACACCTTC.

The CDR3 bases are TGTGCCAGCAGCTTAGCGGGAGGGCTGGGGGAGACCCAGTACTTC. Residues: CASSLAGGLGETQYF. This chain joins TRBV7-3 and TRBJ2-5, with 9 bases lining up with TRBD2. CDR1 and CDR2 (germline): SGHTA, FQGTGA. The CDR3 totals 15 residues. J lost 5 bases, V lost 2 bases, and 6 bases had no gene match. Full variable domain (rest looked up from reference TRBV7-3 and TRBJ2-5): GAGVSQTPSNKVTEKGKYVELRCDPISGHTALYWYRQSLGQGPEFLIYFQGTGAADDSGLPNDRFFAVRPEGSVSTLKIQRTERGDSAVYLCASSLAGGLGETQYFGPGTRLLVL.

V and J are TRBV24-1 and TRBJ2-6; 7 bases line up with TRBD1. The CDR3 has 17 amino acids. The V and J ends lost 7 bases and 6 bases, in that order; junction bases with no gene match: 14. Germline CDR1 reads KGHDR; CDR2 reads SFDVKD. CDR3 nucleotides: TGTGCCACCAGGGCTCCGGGACAGCCTCGTCAGGCCAACGTCCTGACTTTC. Encoded protein: CATRAPGQPRQANVLTF.

J is TRBJ2-7 and V is TRBV2, with TRBD2 as a possible D gene (5 bases). Germline V gene data show CDR1 as SNHLY and CDR2 as FYNNEI. V dropped 3 bases and J dropped 3 bases, with 15 bases sitting between them. This CDR3 spans 15 amino acids. This CDR3 reads CASSEGKGVHYEQYF. As DNA, the CDR3 is TGTGCCAGCAGTGAGGGGAAGGGAGTTCACTACGAGCAGTACTTC.

The J gene is TRBJ1-1, the V gene TRBV6-5; no firm D call. The germline CDR1 and CDR2 sequences are MNHEY and SVGAGI. Trimming removed 2 bases at V and 0 bases at J, with 10 bases between. There are 15 residues in the CDR3. The CDR3 sequence is CASSYGPFLNTEAFF. CDR3 nucleotides: TGTGCCAGCAGTTACGGACCGTTTCTGAACACTGAAGCTTTCTTT.

V gene TRBV4-3 combines with J gene TRBJ2-7, with 8 nucleotides matching TRBD2. After removal of 0 bases from V and 0 bases from J, the junction contained 4 bases not matched to a gene. This CDR3 is built from 16 residues. Germline values: CDR1 LGHNA, CDR2 YSLEER. CDR3 residues: CASSQDYTSGSYEQYF. The CDR3 DNA is TGCGCCAGCAGCCAAGATTACACTAGCGGCTCCTACGAGCAGTACTTC.

This clone was seen a few times. The chain employs TRBV24-1 and TRBJ2-1; 12 nucleotides match TRBD2. CDR1 and CDR2 from the germline V gene are KGHDR and SFDVKD. Trimming removed 9 bases from V and 4 bases from J; junction bases left unmatched: 24. The CDR3 is made up of 21 amino acids. In DNA form, the CDR3 reads TGTGCCACCGCTAGGACTAGCGGGAAAGGGCAGGGTAAACGAGTATACAATGAGCAGTTCTTC. Translated: CATARTSGKGQGKRVYNEQFF.

This clone came up a few times. The rearrangement uses TRBV11-1 and TRBJ2-7; D ambiguous. The germline V gene has CDR1 SGHAT and CDR2 FQDESV (reference sequence). Between the trimmed V and J ends, which lost 0 bases and 2 bases, there was a span of 5 bases. The CDR3 runs to 13 residues. Written as DNA, the CDR3 is TGTGCCAGCAGCTTAGCGGGCCCCTACGAGCAGTACTTC. This codes for CASSLAGPYEQYF.

This chain uses TRBV19 with TRBJ1-4; D is undetermined. V was trimmed by 5 bases and J by 0 bases, leaving 16 bases between them. The germline CDR1 and CDR2 sequences are LNHDA and SQIVND (reference sequence). CDR3 length equals 17 residues. This chain's CDR3 is CASSSPGYPSTNEKLFF. The CDR3, as DNA: TGTGCCAGTAGTTCCCCCGGTTACCCGTCAACTAATGAAAAACTGTTTTTT.